A selection of T cell receptor beta chains follows, all from one sample in a study of resident and recirculating memory T cells in vitiligo. Sequencing was performed with immunoSEQ multiplex PCR; in TCRdb, only in-frame clones are kept and a portion is missing. The sample shows roughly 40,000 clones, 80% to 95% of them seen only once. The sequenced sample was blood. These receptors all come from a male donor with vitiligo. Both conserved end residues are part of each CDR3. D genes are given only for firm matches. Clone size is shown for a subset of rows, as once, few, many or a class of expanded clone.

NA	TRBV18	TRBJ1-2	NA	TGTGCCAGCTCACCAGGGAGGGAGATTGGCTACACCTTC	CASSPGREIGYTF
NA	TRBV5-8	TRBJ2-7	NA	TGTGCCAGCAGCGTGACAGGTTCCTACGAGCAGTACTTC	CASSVTGSYEQYF
TRBD2	TRBV11-2	TRBJ2-1	NA	TGTGCCAGCAGCCAGCCACTAACTAGCGCACGTGAGCAGTTCTTC	CASSQPLTSAREQFF
NA	TRBV27	TRBJ2-3	NA	TGTGCCAGCAGTTTGCAGGGGCCGAGTCATACGCAGTATTTT	CASSLQGPSHTQYF
NA	TRBV9	TRBJ1-1	NA	TGTGCCAGCAGCGGGGGGGGCCGACTAAACACTGAAGCTTTCTTT	CASSGGGRLNTEAFF
NA	TRBV5-1	TRBJ1-2	NA	TGCGCCAGCACCCCCGGCGGGGGCCGTGGCTACACCTTC	CASTPGGGRGYTF
NA	TRBV6-5	TRBJ1-5	NA	TGTGCCAGCAGTTCACGCGGAGGGAGAGGACAGCCCCAGCATTTT	CASSSRGGRGQPQHF
TRBD2	TRBV7-2	TRBJ2-7	NA	TGTGCCAGCAGCATAGACCTAGCGGTTGGCGAGCAGTACTTC	CASSIDLAVGEQYF
NA	TRBV18	TRBJ1-5	NA	TGTGCCAGCTCACCAACGGGGGGGGGCCCCCTTCAGCCCCAGCATTTT	CASSPTGGGPLQPQHF
NA	TRBV7-8	TRBJ1-2	NA	TGTGCCAGCAGCTCCCGACAGTATGGCTACACCTTC	CASSSRQYGYTF
TRBD2	TRBV4-1	TRBJ2-7	NA	TGCGCCAGCAGCGGACCGACGGGACTAGCGGGGGCCTACGAGCAGTACTTC	CASSGPTGLAGAYEQYF
TRBD1	TRBV19	TRBJ2-6	NA	TGTGCCAGTAGTGGGGGACAGGGAACATTTTTTGGGGCCAACGTCCTGACTTTC	CASSGGQGTFFGANVLTF
TRBD1	TRBV5-1	TRBJ2-7	NA	TGCGCCAGCAACCGGGACAGGGACAACGAGCAGTACTTC	CASNRDRDNEQYF
NA	TRBV9	TRBJ1-4	NA	TGTGCCAGCGGTCACGGTGCAACTAATGAAAAACTGTTTTTT	CASGHGATNEKLFF
NA	TRBV7-8	TRBJ1-1	NA	TGTGCCAGCCTGAGAGACCCAGGGACTGAAGCTTTCTTT	CASLRDPGTEAFF
NA	TRBV30	TRBJ2-1	few	TGTGCCTGGAGTGTTCGAGGGTTGGAGTCCTACAATGAGCAGTTCTTC	CAWSVRGLESYNEQFF
NA	TRBV30	TRBJ1-6	NA	TGTGCCTGGACGGGGTTTTATAATTCACCCCTCCACTTT	CAWTGFYNSPLHF
NA	TRBV7-2	TRBJ2-2	NA	TGTGCCAGCAGCTTAGACCTATACCAAGGAGGACTTGGCGGCGGGGAGCTGTTTTTT	CASSLDLYQGGLGGGELFF
TRBD2	TRBV30	TRBJ2-5	NA	TGTGCCTGGACTGGTTTGCGGGGGGGGTCTATTGGGCAAGAGACCCAGTACTTC	CAWTGLRGGSIGQETQYF
NA	TRBV9	TRBJ1-2	NA	TGTGCCAGCAGCGTAGGAGGCCTTACCCCCCGCAATGGCTACACCTTC	CASSVGGLTPRNGYTF
NA	TRBV10-3	TRBJ1-5	once	TGTGCCATCAGTGAGTCGTCTCTGGATTGGAGAAGCAATCAGCCCCAGCATTTT	CAISESSLDWRSNQPQHF
TRBD1	TRBV7-3	TRBJ2-7	NA	TGTGCCAGCAGCTTAGCCTACAGGGGGCAGTACTTC	CASSLAYRGQYF
TRBD1	TRBV19	TRBJ1-5	NA	TGTGCCAGTAGTCCCTACAGGGGGACCCCCAATCAGCCCCAGCATTTT	CASSPYRGTPNQPQHF
NA	TRBV9	TRBJ2-5	NA	TGTGCCAGCAGCGTAGATCTCCCTTCGGGGACCCAGTACTTC	CASSVDLPSGTQYF
NA	TRBV7-9	TRBJ2-7	NA	TGTGCCAGCAGCTTCGCAGGGCCCTACGAGCAGTACTTC	CASSFAGPYEQYF
NA	TRBV12-5	TRBJ2-2	NA	TGTGCTAGTGGTTTTAAGGGAGCCACCGGGGAGCTGTTTTTT	CASGFKGATGELFF
NA	TRBV2	TRBJ1-2	NA	TGTGCCAGCAGACCGGACAGTGACGGCTACACCTTC	CASRPDSDGYTF
NA	TRBV7-6	TRBJ1-1	NA	TGTGCCAGCAAGATAGCAGAGAACACTGAAGCTTTCTTT	CASKIAENTEAFF
NA	TRBV12-5	TRBJ1-1	NA	TGTGCTAGTGGTTGGATGACGGGCACTGAAGCTTTCTTT	CASGWMTGTEAFF
NA	TRBV15	TRBJ1-6	NA	TGTGCCACCAGCAGAGTATCCTATAATTCACCCCTCCACTTT	CATSRVSYNSPLHF
NA	TRBV27	TRBJ2-5	NA	TGTGCCAGCACCCACCGGGACTTACGAGAGACCCAGTACTTC	CASTHRDLRETQYF
NA	TRBV18	TRBJ1-1	NA	TGTGCCAGCTCACCACCGGGGGGGCACACTGAAGCTTTCTTT	CASSPPGGHTEAFF
NA	TRBV7-2	TRBJ2-6	NA	TGTGCCAGCAGCAATAGCCTTGGCTCTGGGGCCAACGTCCTGACTTTC	CASSNSLGSGANVLTF
NA	TRBV7-9	TRBJ1-2	NA	TGTGCCAGCAGCTTAGCCCCCCCAGGTTATGGCTACACCTTC	CASSLAPPGYGYTF
NA	TRBV5-1	TRBJ2-1	NA	TGCGCCAGCAGCTCAGGGACTCCAGGATACTACAATGAGCAGTTCTTC	CASSSGTPGYYNEQFF
NA	TRBV15	TRBJ1-5	NA	TGTGCCACCACCCTCGGCGGCACGAGCAATCAGCCCCAGCATTTT	CATTLGGTSNQPQHF
NA	TRBV7-8	TRBJ2-3	once	TGTGCCAGCAGCGCGTCCCGGGATTTCCCCACAGATACGCAGTATTTT	CASSASRDFPTDTQYF
TRBD2	TRBV18	TRBJ2-5	NA	TGTGCCAGCTCACCACAGCAGACTAGCTACAATCAAGAGACCCAGTACTTC	CASSPQQTSYNQETQYF
NA	TRBV7-3	TRBJ1-2	NA	TGTGCCAGCAGCTTAACGGGGGGGTACTATGGCTACACCTTC	CASSLTGGYYGYTF
TRBD2	TRBV5-1	TRBJ2-1	NA	TGCGCCAGCAGCTTGGCCGCTAGCGGGGGCGTTGAGCAGTTCTTC	CASSLAASGGVEQFF
TRBD1	TRBV7-9	TRBJ2-3	NA	TGTGCCAGCAGCGATACAGGGGGCAGAACAGATACGCAGTATTTT	CASSDTGGRTDTQYF
NA	TRBV21-1	TRBJ2-7	NA	TGTGCCAGCAGCAAAAGGACAGGGGAAGGTATGCACTACGAGCAGTACTTC	CASSKRTGEGMHYEQYF
TRBD1	TRBV7-9	TRBJ1-2	NA	TGTGCCAGCAGCAAGGACGGGACAGGGGGAGACTATGGCTACACCTTC	CASSKDGTGGDYGYTF
TRBD2	TRBV10-1	TRBJ2-5	NA	TGCGCCAGCAGTGATGGGGGGGGTGTGGAGACCCAGTACTTC	CASSDGGGVETQYF
TRBD1	TRBV11-2	TRBJ1-4	NA	TGTGCCAGCAGCTTACTAGGACAGGGGGTGTTTTTT	CASSLLGQGVFF
TRBD2	TRBV30	TRBJ2-1	few	TGTGCCTGGAGTGTACCGGGGGGGGGCTCCAATGAGCAGTTCTTC	CAWSVPGGGSNEQFF
NA	TRBV4-3	TRBJ1-6	NA	TGCGCCAGCAGCCAAGGCCTCGGCGGGATCTTTTCACCCCTCCACTTT	CASSQGLGGIFSPLHF
NA	TRBV18	TRBJ2-3	NA	TGTGCCAGCTCACCATTAGGACAGACTACAGATACGCAGTATTTT	CASSPLGQTTDTQYF
TRBD1	TRBV7-2	TRBJ2-7	NA	TGTGCCAGCAGCCTCCGACAGGGACGATCCTACGAGCAGTACTTC	CASSLRQGRSYEQYF
TRBD2	TRBV5-1	TRBJ2-5	NA	TGCGCCAGCAGCTTGACGGGGGGAGGAGGAGAGACCCAGTACTTC	CASSLTGGGGETQYF
TRBD2	TRBV7-2	TRBJ2-1	NA	TGTGCCAGCAGCTTCGGACTAGCGGGGGGCGGGGGAAGGAATGAGCAGTTCTTC	CASSFGLAGGGGRNEQFF
NA	TRBV7-2	TRBJ2-7	NA	TGTGCCAGCAGCCGTCAGGGAAACTACGAGCAGTACTTC	CASSRQGNYEQYF
NA	TRBV30	TRBJ2-3	NA	TGTGCCTGGAGTCCTGGAGGGGCTAGCAAGGTGTATTTT	CAWSPGGASKVYF
NA	TRBV5-6	TRBJ1-1	NA	TGTGCCAGCCGCCGAAATCCTACAGGAAACACTGAAGCTTTCTTT	CASRRNPTGNTEAFF
NA	TRBV7-9	TRBJ2-6	NA	TGTGCCAGCAGCTTACATGTCTCTGGGGCCAACGTCCTGACTTTC	CASSLHVSGANVLTF
NA	TRBV6-4	TRBJ2-3	NA	TGTGCCAGCAGACAGGGAGGCACAGATACGCAGTATTTT	CASRQGGTDTQYF
NA	TRBV21-1	TRBJ2-5	NA	TGTGCCAGCAGCAGAACAAACCCAGGCGGGGAGACCCAGTACTTC	CASSRTNPGGETQYF
NA	TRBV2	TRBJ1-2	NA	TGTGCCAGCAGTGGAGCTAACTATGGCTACACCTTC	CASSGANYGYTF
NA	TRBV7-7	TRBJ2-3	NA	TGTGCTAGCAGCCGGGACTCGGCAGATACGCAGTATTTT	CASSRDSADTQYF
TRBD2	TRBV2	TRBJ2-1	NA	TGTGCCACCCAACTGCTAGCGGGGGTGGGTAATGAGCAGTTCTTC	CATQLLAGVGNEQFF